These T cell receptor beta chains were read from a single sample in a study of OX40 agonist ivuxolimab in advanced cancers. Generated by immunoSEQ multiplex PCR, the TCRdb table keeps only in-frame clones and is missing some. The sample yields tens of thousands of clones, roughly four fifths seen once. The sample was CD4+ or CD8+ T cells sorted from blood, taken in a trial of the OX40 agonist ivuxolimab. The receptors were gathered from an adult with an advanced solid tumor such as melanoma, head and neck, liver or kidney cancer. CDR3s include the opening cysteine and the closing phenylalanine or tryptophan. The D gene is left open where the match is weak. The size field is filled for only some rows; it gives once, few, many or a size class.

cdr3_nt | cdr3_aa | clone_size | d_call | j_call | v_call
TGTGCCAGCAGTTTGATCCAGGATGGCTACACCTTC | CASSLIQDGYTF | NA | NA | TRBJ1-2 | TRBV28
TGTGCCAGTAGTATATCACAGCTCTATGGCTACACCTTC | CASSISQLYGYTF | NA | NA | TRBJ1-2 | TRBV19
TGCAGCGTTTTAGGGGGTCGGACAGATACGCAGTATTTT | CSVLGGRTDTQYF | NA | NA | TRBJ2-3 | TRBV29-1
TGCGCCAGCAGCCAAGGGGCCTTGGGGAACACTGAAGCTTTCTTT | CASSQGALGNTEAFF | NA | NA | TRBJ1-1 | TRBV4-1
TGTGCCAGCAGCCTCGTCCCAGGGGGGGGTGAAAAACTGTTTTTT | CASSLVPGGGEKLFF | few | TRBD1 | TRBJ1-4 | TRBV7-2
TGTGCCAGCTCGGCTACAGGGAACTATAATGAAAAACTGTTTTTT | CASSATGNYNEKLFF | NA | NA | TRBJ1-4 | TRBV18
TGTGCCAGTACCTCTCGGACGGTCCCTGGAAACACCATATATTTT | CASTSRTVPGNTIYF | NA | NA | TRBJ1-3 | TRBV19
TGTGCCAGCAGCTTAGCGCCCTTAATATCGCCCCAGCATTTT | CASSLAPLISPQHF | NA | NA | TRBJ1-5 | TRBV7-2
TGTGCCAGCAGTTCTGTCTACGAGCAGTACTTC | CASSSVYEQYF | NA | NA | TRBJ2-7 | TRBV28
TGTGCCAGCAGCCTGACCGGCCAGGACAACTATCAGCCCCAGCATTTT | CASSLTGQDNYQPQHF | NA | NA | TRBJ1-5 | TRBV5-8
TGTGCCAGTAGCCTAGGGGGGACAGGGAATGAAAAACTGTTTTTT | CASSLGGTGNEKLFF | NA | TRBD1 | TRBJ1-4 | TRBV19
TGTGCCAGCAGCGTAGCCGGGTCCCGGACAGATACGCAGTATTTT | CASSVAGSRTDTQYF | NA | NA | TRBJ2-3 | TRBV9
TGTGCCAGCAGTTCCAGGAGCTCCTATAATTCACCCCTCCACTTT | CASSSRSSYNSPLHF | NA | NA | TRBJ1-6 | TRBV27
TGTGCCAGCAGCTTAGGCACCAACTCTGGAAACACCATATATTTT | CASSLGTNSGNTIYF | once | NA | TRBJ1-3 | TRBV7-8
TGCGCCAGCAGCTTGGGAACAGGGGGCCAGGAGACCCAGTACTTC | CASSLGTGGQETQYF | NA | TRBD1 | TRBJ2-5 | TRBV5-1
TGTGCCAGCAGCGTATACCGCGCTAGCGGAGCGAACACCGGGGAGCTGTTTTTT | CASSVYRASGANTGELFF | NA | TRBD2 | TRBJ2-2 | TRBV7-2
TGTGCCAGCAGCATAAACAGGGGGCAAGGCACAGATACGCAGTATTTT | CASSINRGQGTDTQYF | once | TRBD1 | TRBJ2-3 | TRBV7-2
TGTGCCAGCAGCGCAGGACGGACAAATCAGCCCCAGCATTTT | CASSAGRTNQPQHF | NA | NA | TRBJ1-5 | TRBV2
TGTGCCAGCAGCTTAGCGACTAGCGGTCCGTCCACCCCCTACAATGAGCAGTTCTTC | CASSLATSGPSTPYNEQFF | NA | TRBD2 | TRBJ2-1 | TRBV7-8
TGTGCCAGCAGCTTAAGTCGGGGAGGGAGCACAGATACGCAGTATTTT | CASSLSRGGSTDTQYF | few | TRBD2 | TRBJ2-3 | TRBV7-3
TGTGCCAGCAGCCCGACGGGACAGAGCAATCAGCCCCAGCATTTT | CASSPTGQSNQPQHF | NA | TRBD1 | TRBJ1-5 | TRBV7-2
TGTGCCAGCAGCTTGGCCGGACGGAACACTGAAGCTTTCTTT | CASSLAGRNTEAFF | NA | NA | TRBJ1-1 | TRBV5-6
TGTGCCAGCAGCTCAAACAGGGGACCTAATGAAAAACTGTTTTTT | CASSSNRGPNEKLFF | NA | TRBD1 | TRBJ1-4 | TRBV13
TGTGCCAGCAGCGTATCTGGGGGCCTAGGGGAGCAGTACTTC | CASSVSGGLGEQYF | NA | NA | TRBJ2-7 | TRBV9
TGTGCCAGCACAGGGGACCAAGAGACCCAGTACTTC | CASTGDQETQYF | NA | NA | TRBJ2-5 | TRBV28
TGTGCCAGCAGACCGTCCAACACTGAAGCTTTCTTT | CASRPSNTEAFF | NA | NA | TRBJ1-1 | TRBV6-6
TGTGCCAGCAGCTCGACCCCCATAGCGGTTTCCTACAATGAGCAGTTCTTC | CASSSTPIAVSYNEQFF | NA | NA | TRBJ2-1 | TRBV5-8
TGTGCCAGCAGACTCCGGGACGGGCATCAGCCCCAGCATTTT | CASRLRDGHQPQHF | once | NA | TRBJ1-5 | TRBV6-6
TGTGCCAGCAGCTTACGGGGGGTGGACACTGAAGCTTTCTTT | CASSLRGVDTEAFF | NA | NA | TRBJ1-1 | TRBV7-9
TGTGCCAGCAGCCGGGGATCAGGGGAGCTGTTTTTT | CASSRGSGELFF | NA | NA | TRBJ2-2 | TRBV7-9
TGTGCCAGCAGCCGAGGGCGGGGGCTAAACACCGGGGAGCTGTTTTTT | CASSRGRGLNTGELFF | NA | NA | TRBJ2-2 | TRBV7-3
TGTGCCAGCAGCCCCCAATATCAGGGTGAAGCTTTCTTT | CASSPQYQGEAFF | NA | NA | TRBJ1-1 | TRBV9
TGTGCCAGCAGCTTAATGGCAGATACGCAGTATTTT | CASSLMADTQYF | NA | NA | TRBJ2-3 | TRBV7-6
TGTGCCAGCTCAGTCTCCCAGGGCAATTCACCCCTCCACTTT | CASSVSQGNSPLHF | NA | NA | TRBJ1-6 | TRBV18
TGTGCCAGCAGCTTCATGGTAGCGGGAGTGAATAATGAGCAGTTCTTC | CASSFMVAGVNNEQFF | NA | TRBD2 | TRBJ2-1 | TRBV7-3
TGTGCCAGCAGGCTCGGGACCGGGGGTTCACCCCTCCACTTT | CASRLGTGGSPLHF | NA | NA | TRBJ1-6 | TRBV25-1
TGCGCCAGCAGGGAGCGGGCCTTGGAGCAGTTCTTC | CASRERALEQFF | NA | NA | TRBJ2-1 | TRBV10-2
TGTGCCAGCAGCTGGGACAGGGCGAATCAGCCCCAGCATTTT | CASSWDRANQPQHF | NA | TRBD1 | TRBJ1-5 | TRBV5-5
TGTGCCAGCAAAACTCCGATGGGGGACGGAAACACCATATATTTT | CASKTPMGDGNTIYF | NA | NA | TRBJ1-3 | TRBV28
TGTGCCAGCAGTCCCGGGAGCATCAATGGCAATGAGCAGTTCTTC | CASSPGSINGNEQFF | once | NA | TRBJ2-1 | TRBV28
TGTGCCAGCAGCCCTGGGGGCGGGAGAGGGAATGAGCAGTTCTTC | CASSPGGGRGNEQFF | NA | NA | TRBJ2-1 | TRBV7-2
TGTGCCAGCAGTTTTGTGGGGGTGACCACTGAAGCTTTCTTT | CASSFVGVTTEAFF | NA | NA | TRBJ1-1 | TRBV28
TGTGCCAGCTCACGTGGGGTAGAAGGGACTGAAGCTTTCTTT | CASSRGVEGTEAFF | NA | NA | TRBJ1-1 | TRBV18
TGTGCCAGCAGGGAATCTGGAAACACCATATATTTT | CASRESGNTIYF | NA | NA | TRBJ1-3 | TRBV14
TGCGCCAGCACCAGAATTTTCCGGGACAGCGGAAACACCATATATTTT | CASTRIFRDSGNTIYF | NA | TRBD1 | TRBJ1-3 | TRBV5-1
TGTGCCAGCATCCGGCAGACGAACACTGAAGCTTTCTTT | CASIRQTNTEAFF | NA | NA | TRBJ1-1 | TRBV2
TGTGCCTGGAGAAGGGGGGCCTACAATGAGCAGTTCTTC | CAWRRGAYNEQFF | NA | NA | TRBJ2-1 | TRBV30
TGTGCCAGCAGCTTGTATTCATTGAACACTGAAGCTTTCTTT | CASSLYSLNTEAFF | NA | NA | TRBJ1-1 | TRBV5-4